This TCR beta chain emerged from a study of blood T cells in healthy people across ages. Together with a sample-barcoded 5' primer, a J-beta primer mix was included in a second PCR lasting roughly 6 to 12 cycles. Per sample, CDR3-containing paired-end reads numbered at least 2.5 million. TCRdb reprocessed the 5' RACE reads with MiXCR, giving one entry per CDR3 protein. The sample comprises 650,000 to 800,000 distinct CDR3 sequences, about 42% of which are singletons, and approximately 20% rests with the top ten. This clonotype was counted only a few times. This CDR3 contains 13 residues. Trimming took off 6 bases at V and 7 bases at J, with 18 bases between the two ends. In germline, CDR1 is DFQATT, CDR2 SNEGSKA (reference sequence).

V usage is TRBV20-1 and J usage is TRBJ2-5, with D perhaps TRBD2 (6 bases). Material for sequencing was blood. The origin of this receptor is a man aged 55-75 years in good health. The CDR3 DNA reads TGCAGTGCATTGGAACGGGGGTACTGGACCCAGTACTTC. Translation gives CSALERGYWTQYF.